A single sample is the source of the 27 T cell receptor beta chains below, sequenced in a study of PD-1 blockade in mismatch repair-deficient tumors (dated by TCRdb to 2016 to 2017). The method was the immunoSEQ multiplex PCR assay. TCRdb's version of the immuneACCESS table is confined to in-frame rearrangements and falls short of the full clone set. An unresolved V gene accounts for under half of the shortfall where checked; the remainder is of unknown origin. In this sample the table shows under 150,000 clones, approximately 90% of which occur a single time. Roughly 12% of the sample is taken by the ten largest. Sample: peripheral blood, taken 44 weeks after starting pembrolizumab. The receptors originated from an adult with mismatch repair-deficient cancer.

The rearrangement joins TRBV27 to TRBJ2-7; 8 nucleotides match TRBD2. The CDR3 is made up of 16 amino acids. Germline values: CDR1 MNHEY, CDR2 SMNVEV (reference sequence). J was trimmed by 3 bases and V by 6 bases; bases with no gene match: 13. CDR3 sequence reads: CASRGLVTRRGYEQYF. For the CDR3, the DNA is TGTGCCAGCAGGGGACTAGTGACTAGGAGGGGCTACGAGCAGTACTTC.

The J gene is TRBJ2-5, the V gene TRBV10-3, with 8 bases lining up with TRBD1. The length of the CDR3 is 16 residues. After removal of 0 bases from V and 2 bases from J, the junction contained 5 bases not matched to a gene. Germline V gene data show CDR1 as ENHRY and CDR2 as SYGVKD. CDR3 sequence: CAISESENRGQETQYF. In DNA, the CDR3 is TGTGCCATCAGTGAGTCGGAAAACAGGGGGCAAGAGACCCAGTACTTC.

This clone showed up just a few times. This rearrangement joins TRBV7-6 to TRBJ2-7; 9 positions agree with TRBD1. Germline values: CDR1 SGHVS, CDR2 FNYEAQ. CDR3 size: 15 residues. The trim removed 3 bases at V and 2 bases at J, leaving 5 bases unmatched. CDR3 residues: CASSFGTGTTYEQYF. The CDR3 DNA follows: TGTGCCAGCAGCTTCGGGACAGGGACAACCTACGAGCAGTACTTC. The full variable domain, completed using reference TRBV7-6 and TRBJ2-7, is GAGVSQSPRYKVTKRGQDVALRCDPISGHVSLYWYRQALGQGPEFLTYFNYEAQQDKSGLPNDRFSAERPEGSISTLTIQRTEQRDSAMYRCASSFGTGTTYEQYFGPGTRLTVT.

Remarks on this clone: This sample includes further DNA sequences coding for the same CDR3. The rearrangement uses TRBV11-3 and TRBJ2-3, with 12 bases matching TRBD2. CDR1 is SGHNT and CDR2 is YENEEA in the germline V gene. Losses at the gene ends were 4 bases for V and 0 bases for J; bases not matched to a gene: 2. The CDR3 has 16 residues. The chain's CDR3 is CASSSGTSGSTDTQYF. The CDR3, as DNA: TGTGCCAGCAGCTCTGGGACTAGCGGGAGCACAGATACGCAGTATTTT.

This clone was observed a handful of times. The chain recombines TRBV29-1 with TRBJ1-5; D is possibly TRBD1 (6 bases). From germline, CDR1 is SQVTM and CDR2 ANQGSEA. There are 12 residues in the CDR3. V was pared by 7 bases and J by 6 bases, with 13 bases between. The CDR3: CSASGRGQPQHF. The CDR3 DNA sequence: TGCAGCGCGAGCGGCAGGGGTCAGCCCCAGCATTTT.

The V call is TRBV19, the J call TRBJ2-5; 9 bases align to TRBD1. Germline V gives CDR1 LNHDA, CDR2 SQIVND (reference sequence). V lost 5 bases, J lost 4 bases, and 5 bases stayed unmatched. The CDR3 runs to 14 residues. CDR3 sequence: CASSATGGRETQYF. The CDR3 DNA follows: TGTGCCAGTAGTGCTACAGGGGGCAGAGAGACCCAGTACTTC.

J is TRBJ2-5 and V is TRBV28; no reliable D call. The CDR3 has 15 amino acids. CDR1 and CDR2 from the germline V gene are MDHEN and SYDVKM. With 4 bases removed from V and 2 bases from J, the gap between germline ends came to 14 bases. This chain's CDR3 is CASSWYRVSQETQYF. For the CDR3, the DNA is TGTGCCAGCAGTTGGTACCGGGTCTCGCAAGAGACCCAGTACTTC. The full variable domain, in which reference TRBV28 and TRBJ2-5 provide the parts outside the CDR3, is DVKVTQSSRYLVKRTGEKVFLECVQDMDHENMFWYRQDPGLGLRLIYFSYDVKMKEKGDIPEGYSVSREKKERFSLILESASTNQTSMYLCASSWYRVSQETQYFGPGTRLLVL.

This chain joins TRBV11-2 and TRBJ2-7, with 8 bases identical to TRBD1. The CDR3 extends over 15 amino acids. V lost 5 bases to trimming and J lost 2 bases; unmatched junction nucleotides: 8. Germline CDR1 reads SGHAT; CDR2 reads FQNNGV. CDR3 bases: TGTGCCAGCAGCCCTGGACAGGGTTTTGCCTACGAGCAGTACTTC. Translation gives CASSPGQGFAYEQYF.

This chain uses TRBV9 with TRBJ2-2; 9 bases line up with TRBD2. Germline V gives CDR1 SGDLS, CDR2 YYNGEE. Trimming removed 4 bases from V and 5 bases from J; junction bases left unmatched: 6. This CDR3 has 15 amino acids. The CDR3, as DNA: TGTGCCAGCAGCACCGGACTAGCGAGGACCGGGGAGCTGTTTTTT. Its protein is CASSTGLARTGELFF. The variable domain in full, with the rest retrieved from reference TRBV9 and TRBJ2-2, is DSGVTQTPKHLITATGQRVTLRCSPRSGDLSVYWYQQSLDQGLQFLIQYYNGEERAKGNILERFSAQQFPDLHSELNLSSLELGDSALYFCASSTGLARTGELFFGEGSRLTVL.

The V gene is TRBV11-2, the J gene TRBJ2-1; 11 bases align to TRBD2. There are 14 residues in the CDR3. Germline V gene sequence: CDR1 SGHAT, CDR2 FQNNGV. With 3 bases clipped from V and 15 bases from J, the junction kept 10 bases outside the gene matches. The CDR3 here is CASSFGIGGTSGFF. The CDR3 DNA follows: TGTGCCAGCAGCTTTGGGATAGGTGGGACTAGCGGGTTCTTC.

The chain recombines TRBV11-2 with TRBJ2-7; 10 nucleotides match TRBD1. Per germline, CDR1 SGHAT and CDR2 FQNNGV. V shed 3 bases, J shed 0 bases, and the junction held 5 bases outside the gene matches. The CDR3 consists of 16 residues. DNA for the CDR3: TGTGCCAGCAGCTTTCAGACAGGGGGCATCTCCTACGAGCAGTACTTC. The encoded protein is CASSFQTGGISYEQYF.

The V call is TRBV19, the J call TRBJ2-2; TRBD2 matches at 10 bases. V lost 6 bases, J lost 7 bases, and 5 bases stayed unmatched. The CDR3 runs 14 residues. In germline, CDR1 is LNHDA, CDR2 SQIVND (reference sequence). As DNA, the CDR3 is TGTGCCAGTAGGGGGACTAGCGACAGCGGGGAGCTGTTTTTT. It encodes CASRGTSDSGELFF. Combining the CDR3 with reference TRBV19 and TRBJ2-2 gives the whole variable domain DGGITQSPKYLFRKEGQNVTLSCEQNLNHDAMYWYRQDPGQGLRLIYYSQIVNDFQKGDIAEGYSVSREKKESFPLTVTSAQKNPTAFYLCASRGTSDSGELFFGEGSRLTVL.

The chain carries TRBV6-5 and TRBJ2-5; 11 bases are shared with TRBD2. V shed 5 bases and J 2 bases; nucleotides not matched to a gene: 4. Per germline, CDR1 MNHEY and CDR2 SVGAGI. The CDR3 totals 15 residues. The CDR3 here is CASSASGRPQETQYF. DNA of the CDR3: TGTGCCAGCAGTGCTAGCGGGAGGCCTCAAGAGACCCAGTACTTC.

The chain has TRBV4-3 and TRBJ2-7; 8 nucleotides agree with TRBD1. Germline loops: CDR1 LGHNA, CDR2 YSLEER. The CDR3 has 16 residues. Trimming took 1 base from V and 1 from J; bases not matched to a gene: 6. This chain's CDR3 is CASSQARGTGSYEQYF. The CDR3 coding sequence is TGCGCCAGCAGCCAAGCAAGGGGGACAGGTTCCTACGAGCAGTACTTC.

This clone was seen only once. The chain is built from TRBV5-1 and TRBJ2-2; D unresolved. Per the germline V gene, CDR1 is SGHRS and CDR2 is YFSETQ. The CDR3 loop spans 15 amino acids. Trimming removed 0 bases at V and 3 bases at J, with 9 bases between. The CDR3 DNA reads as TGCGCCAGCAGCTTGGCCGCCATTTACACCGGGGAGCTGTTTTTT. This sequence encodes CASSLAAIYTGELFF.

The chain combines TRBV2 with TRBJ2-7; 12 nucleotides match TRBD2. This CDR3 has 15 residues. V lost 3 bases, J lost 5 bases, and 5 bases stayed unmatched. CDR1 is SNHLY, CDR2 FYNNEI, per germline. CDR3 amino acids: CASSETSGSLHEQYF. CDR3 DNA: TGTGCCAGCAGTGAGACTAGCGGGAGTCTCCACGAGCAGTACTTC.

The CDR3 DNA reads TGTGCCAGCAGCGATTGGGACAGGGGAGACAGCTACACCTTC. This gives the protein CASSDWDRGDSYTF. This chain connects TRBV9 to TRBJ1-2, with TRBD1 matching 10 bases. The germline gives CDR1 SGDLS, CDR2 YYNGEE. J was trimmed by 9 bases and V by 3 bases; bases with no gene match: 8. The CDR3 has 14 amino acids.

This chain uses TRBV4-1 with TRBJ2-2, with TRBD2 matching 11 bases. V was pared by 1 base and J by 5 bases, with 6 bases of the junction left unmatched. The germline V gene has CDR1 MGHRA and CDR2 YSYEKL. This CDR3 has 17 amino acids. The CDR3 DNA sequence: TGCGCCAGCAGCCAAGGTAGCGGGAGGGCGCGGACCGGGGAGCTGTTTTTT. Translated, it gives CASSQGSGRARTGELFF.

V gene TRBV11-1 combines with J gene TRBJ1-2; 7 bases align to TRBD1. The germline CDR1 and CDR2 sequences are SGHAT and FQDESV (reference sequence). Trimming cost V 3 bases and J 5 bases; bases outside gene matches: 3. The CDR3 length is 13 residues. CDR3 residues: CASSLGQMYGYTF. CDR3 in DNA: TGTGCCAGCAGCTTGGGACAGATGTATGGCTACACCTTC.

The chain is built from TRBV29-1 and TRBJ2-3; TRBD2 matches at 9 bases. V lost 6 bases to trimming and J lost 4 bases; unmatched junction nucleotides: 8. The germline V gene has CDR1 SQVTM and CDR2 ANQGSEA. The CDR3 has 14 residues. The CDR3, as DNA: TGCAGCGTGCCCTTGGGGACTAGCTCAGATACGCAGTATTTT. Its translation: CSVPLGTSSDTQYF.

The chain has TRBV4-1 and TRBJ2-1, with D perhaps matching TRBD2 (5 bases). The CDR3 runs to 19 residues. CDR1 MGHRA and CDR2 YSYEKL come from the germline V gene. Trimming cost V 0 bases and J 4 bases, with 22 bases left between them. The DNA of the CDR3 is TGCGCCAGCAGCCAAGAATCGTCCGTAGCGAGATACCTTTACAATGAGCAGTTCTTC. As protein: CASSQESSVARYLYNEQFF.

The chain recombines TRBV11-3 with TRBJ2-2, with TRBD1 as a possible D gene (6 bases). The ends were cut back, 4 bases at V and 1 base at J, with 16 bases in the middle. The CDR3 sequence is 17 residues long. In germline, CDR1 is SGHNT, CDR2 YENEEA. CDR3 nucleotide sequence: TGTGCCAGCAGCTCACAGGGAGTAATACGGAACACCGGGGAGCTGTTTTTT. Translated: CASSSQGVIRNTGELFF.

The chain links TRBV27 to TRBJ1-1; D call uncertain. Germline assignment: CDR1 MNHEY and CDR2 SMNVEV (reference sequence). The CDR3 runs to 13 residues. Trimming took off 8 bases at V and 4 bases at J, with 14 bases between the two ends. CDR3 nucleotide sequence: TGTGCCAGCTCAAATTTCCGGGGCACTGAAGCTTTCTTT. This gives the protein CASSNFRGTEAFF.

The V call is TRBV5-4, the J call TRBJ2-1, with D possibly matching TRBD2 (6 bases). The CDR3 sequence is 14 residues long. The V gene lost 2 bases and the J gene lost 1 base, with 7 bases spanning the gap. Germline CDR1 is SGHNT and CDR2 is YYREEE (reference sequence). The CDR3 DNA is TGTGCCAGCAGCTTCGGGACTTCCTACAATGAGCAGTTCTTC. It encodes CASSFGTSYNEQFF.

The rearrangement joins TRBV13 to TRBJ1-1; perhaps TRBD1 as D (5 bases). The CDR3 covers 14 residues. V lost 2 bases to trimming and J lost 4 bases, with 11 bases between them. Per the germline V gene, CDR1 is PRHDT and CDR2 is FYEKMQ (reference sequence). The CDR3 region is CASSLNRMSTEAFF. In DNA form, the CDR3 reads TGTGCCAGCAGCTTAAACAGGATGTCCACTGAAGCTTTCTTT.

The CDR3 bases are TGTGCCAGCAGTCGACAGGGGTACGAGCAGTACTTC. It encodes CASSRQGYEQYF. The rearrangement joins TRBV6-5 to TRBJ2-7; TRBD1 matches 8 bases. The germline gives CDR1 MNHEY, CDR2 SVGAGI. This CDR3 spans 12 amino acids. Losses at the gene ends were 5 bases for V and 4 bases for J; bases not matched to a gene: 1.

V usage is TRBV25-1 and J usage is TRBJ2-3; 9 nucleotides line up with TRBD1. J lost 2 bases, V lost 6 bases, and 12 bases had no gene match. The CDR3 has 17 residues. The germline V gene encodes CDR1 MGHDK and CDR2 SYGVNS. CDR3 nucleotide sequence: TGTGCCAGCAGACCCATGAGGGACAGGGAGATCACAGATACGCAGTATTTT. Amino acid sequence: CASRPMRDREITDTQYF.